This T cell receptor beta chain was profiled in a study of blood T cell repertoires in COVID-19. TCRdb's copy holds only in-frame clones and misses some; the assay was immunoSEQ multiplex PCR. The table includes more than 250,000 clones, just over 85% detected once. The J segment lost 10 bases and the V segment lost 6 bases, leaving 18 bases of the junction unmatched. The CDR3 runs to 17 residues. CDR1 and CDR2 from the germline V gene are LGHNT and FRNRAP. This receptor was identified in a woman aged 18-29 years who had recovered from COVID-19. The source material was PBMCs or T cells enriched from blood (not recorded which). The chain combines TRBV12-5 with TRBJ2-1; 10 bases fit TRBD2. CDR3 in amino acids: CASGPASGSWGQGEQFF. The CDR3, as DNA: TGTGCTAGTGGCCCAGCTAGCGGGAGTTGGGGGCAAGGGGAGCAGTTCTTC.